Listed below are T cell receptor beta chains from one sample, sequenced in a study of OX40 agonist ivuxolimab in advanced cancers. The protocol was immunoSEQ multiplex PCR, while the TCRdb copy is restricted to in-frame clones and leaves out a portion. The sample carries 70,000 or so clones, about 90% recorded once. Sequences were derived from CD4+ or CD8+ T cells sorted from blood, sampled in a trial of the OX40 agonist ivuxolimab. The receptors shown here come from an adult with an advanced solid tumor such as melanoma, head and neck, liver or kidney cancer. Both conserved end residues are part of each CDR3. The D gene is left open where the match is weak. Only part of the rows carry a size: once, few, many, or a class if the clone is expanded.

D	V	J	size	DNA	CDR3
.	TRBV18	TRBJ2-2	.	TGTGCCAGCTCACTACCCGGGGCCGGGGAGCTGTTTTTT	CASSLPGAGELFF
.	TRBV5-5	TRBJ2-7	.	TGTGCCAGCAGCTTTAGGGACACCTCCCCATCCAGATCCTACGAGCAGTACTTC	CASSFRDTSPSRSYEQYF
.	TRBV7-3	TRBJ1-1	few	TGTGCCAGCAGCTTATCCCCGTCAAATGAAGCTTTCTTT	CASSLSPSNEAFF
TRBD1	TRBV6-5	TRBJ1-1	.	TGTGCCAGCAGTTACTCGGGACAGGGTTACACTGAAGCTTTCTTT	CASSYSGQGYTEAFF
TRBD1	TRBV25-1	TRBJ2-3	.	TGTGCCAGCAGTGGGGGGACAGTGATCCCTAGCACAGATACGCAGTATTTT	CASSGGTVIPSTDTQYF
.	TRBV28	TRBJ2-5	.	TGTGCCAGCAGTTTCAGGGAGACCCAGTACTTC	CASSFRETQYF
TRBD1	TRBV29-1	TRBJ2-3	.	TGCAGCGCGGCAGGCGGGACAGGGAGCACAGATACGCAGTATTTT	CSAAGGTGSTDTQYF
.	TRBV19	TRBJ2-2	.	TGTGCCAGTAGTAGGGCGCCAGGGGGGACCGGGGAGCTGTTTTTT	CASSRAPGGTGELFF
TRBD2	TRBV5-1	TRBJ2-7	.	TGCGCCAGCAGCCCTTGGACTAGCGGATACGAGCAGTACTTC	CASSPWTSGYEQYF
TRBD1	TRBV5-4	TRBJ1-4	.	TGTGCCAGCAGCCAACCTAGACAGGGGGCGCGTAATGAAAAACTGTTTTTT	CASSQPRQGARNEKLFF
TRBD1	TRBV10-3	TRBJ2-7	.	TGTGCCATCACCGGGACAGGGGTGGACGAGCAGTACTTC	CAITGTGVDEQYF
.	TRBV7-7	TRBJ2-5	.	TGTGCTAGCAGCTCCCGTAACCAAGAGACCCAGTACTTC	CASSSRNQETQYF
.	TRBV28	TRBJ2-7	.	TGTGCCAGCAGTGGGGGGCAGTTTAACTCCTACGAGCAGTACTTC	CASSGGQFNSYEQYF
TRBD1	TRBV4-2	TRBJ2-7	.	TGTGCCAGCAGCCAAGTGGCCGGGACAGGGCCCTACGAGCAGTACTTC	CASSQVAGTGPYEQYF
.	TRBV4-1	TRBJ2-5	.	TGCGCCAGCAGCCAAGACTATCGGGGGCCTAGTGTGGAGACCCAGTACTTC	CASSQDYRGPSVETQYF
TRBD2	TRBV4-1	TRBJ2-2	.	TGCGCCAGCAGCCAAATCGGGCTAGCGGGGGGGCCAGGTAGCACCGGGGAGCTGTTTTTT	CASSQIGLAGGPGSTGELFF
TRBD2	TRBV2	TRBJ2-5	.	TGTGCCAGCAGTGGGACTAGCTGGGAGACCCAGTACTTC	CASSGTSWETQYF